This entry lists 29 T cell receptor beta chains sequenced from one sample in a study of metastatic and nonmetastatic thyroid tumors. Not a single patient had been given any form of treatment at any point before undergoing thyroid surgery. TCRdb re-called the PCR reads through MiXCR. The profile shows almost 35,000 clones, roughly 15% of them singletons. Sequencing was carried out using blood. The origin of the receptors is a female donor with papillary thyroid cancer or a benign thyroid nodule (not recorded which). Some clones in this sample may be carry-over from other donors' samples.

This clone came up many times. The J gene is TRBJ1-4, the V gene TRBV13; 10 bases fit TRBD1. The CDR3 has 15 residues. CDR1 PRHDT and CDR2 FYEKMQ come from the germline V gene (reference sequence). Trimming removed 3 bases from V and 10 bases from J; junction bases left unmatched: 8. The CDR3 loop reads CASSFQSTGGGKLFF. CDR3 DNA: TGTGCCAGCAGCTTTCAATCGACAGGGGGCGGAAAACTGTTTTTT.

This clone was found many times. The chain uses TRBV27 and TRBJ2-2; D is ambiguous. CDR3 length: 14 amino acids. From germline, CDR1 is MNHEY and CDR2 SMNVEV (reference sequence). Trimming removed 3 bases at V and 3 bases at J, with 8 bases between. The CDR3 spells CASSLAEDTGELFF. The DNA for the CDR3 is TGTGCCAGCAGTTTGGCCGAAGACACCGGGGAGCTGTTTTTT.

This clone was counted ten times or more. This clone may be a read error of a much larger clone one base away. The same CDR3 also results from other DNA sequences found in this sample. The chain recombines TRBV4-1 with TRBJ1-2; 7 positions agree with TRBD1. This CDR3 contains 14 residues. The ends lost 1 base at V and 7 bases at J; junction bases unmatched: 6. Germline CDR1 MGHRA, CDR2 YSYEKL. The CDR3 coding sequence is TGCGCCAGCAGCCAAGCGACAGGGCGGGGTGGCTACACCTTC. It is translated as CASSQATGRGGYTF.

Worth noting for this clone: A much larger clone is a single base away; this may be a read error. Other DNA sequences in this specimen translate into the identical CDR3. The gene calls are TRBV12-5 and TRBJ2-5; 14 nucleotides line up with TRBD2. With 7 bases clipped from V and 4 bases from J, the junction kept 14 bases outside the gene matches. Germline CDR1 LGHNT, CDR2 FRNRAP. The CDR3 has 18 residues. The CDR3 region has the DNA TGTGCTAGTGCCCCCGCTGGACTAGCGGGAGGTGCGGGAGAGACCCAGTACTTC. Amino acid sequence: CASAPAGLAGGAGETQYF.

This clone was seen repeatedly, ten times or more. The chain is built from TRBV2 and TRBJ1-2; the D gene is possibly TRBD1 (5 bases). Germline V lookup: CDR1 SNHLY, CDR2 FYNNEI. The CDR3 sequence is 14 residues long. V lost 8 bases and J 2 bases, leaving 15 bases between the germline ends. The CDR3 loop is CASSPRGENYGYTF. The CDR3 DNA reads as TGTGCCAGCTCCCCGAGGGGAGAAAACTATGGCTACACCTTC.

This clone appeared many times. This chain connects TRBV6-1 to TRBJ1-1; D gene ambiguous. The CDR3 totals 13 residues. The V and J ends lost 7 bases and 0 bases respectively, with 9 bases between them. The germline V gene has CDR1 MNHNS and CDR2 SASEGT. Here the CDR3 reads CASMGSMNTEAFF. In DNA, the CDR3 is TGTGCCAGCATGGGCAGCATGAACACTGAAGCTTTCTTT.

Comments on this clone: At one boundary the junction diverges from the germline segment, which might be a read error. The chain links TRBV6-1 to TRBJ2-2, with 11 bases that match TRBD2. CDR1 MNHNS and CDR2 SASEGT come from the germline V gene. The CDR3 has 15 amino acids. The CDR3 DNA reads TGTGCCAGCGGATTAGCGGGAGGGACCACAGGGGAGCTGTCTTTT. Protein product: CASGLAGGTTGELSF.

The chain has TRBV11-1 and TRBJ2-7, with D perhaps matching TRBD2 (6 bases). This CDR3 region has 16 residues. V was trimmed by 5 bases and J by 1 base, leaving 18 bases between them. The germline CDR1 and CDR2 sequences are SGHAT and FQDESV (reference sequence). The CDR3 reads CASSPDWRGGSYEQYF. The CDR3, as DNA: TGTGCCAGCAGCCCCGATTGGCGGGGAGGTTCCTACGAGCAGTACTTC.

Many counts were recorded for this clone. The CDR3 sequence: CSVAQGPNIQYF. The CDR3 DNA reads as TGCAGCGTTGCCCAGGGGCCGAACATTCAGTACTTC. The V call is TRBV29-1, the J call TRBJ2-4; maybe TRBD1 (6 bases). With 4 bases removed from V and 7 bases from J, the gap between germline ends came to 11 bases. The CDR3 runs 12 residues. Germline lookup yields CDR1 SQVTM and CDR2 ANQGSEA. The whole variable domain, filled in from reference TRBV29-1 and TRBJ2-4, reads SAVISQKPSRDICQRGTSLTIQCQVDSQVTMMFWYRQQPGQSLTLIATANQGSEATYESGFVIDKFPISRPNLTFSTLTVSNMSPEDSSIYLCSVAQGPNIQYFGAGTRLSVL.

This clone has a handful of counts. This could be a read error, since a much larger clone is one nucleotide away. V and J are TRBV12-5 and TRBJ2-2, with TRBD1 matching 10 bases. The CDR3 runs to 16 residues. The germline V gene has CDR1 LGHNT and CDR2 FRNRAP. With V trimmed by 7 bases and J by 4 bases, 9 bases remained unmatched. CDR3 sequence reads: CASVTGQGGGTGELFF. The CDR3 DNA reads TGTGCTAGTGTAACCGGACAGGGGGGAGGCACCGGGGAGCTGTTTTTT.

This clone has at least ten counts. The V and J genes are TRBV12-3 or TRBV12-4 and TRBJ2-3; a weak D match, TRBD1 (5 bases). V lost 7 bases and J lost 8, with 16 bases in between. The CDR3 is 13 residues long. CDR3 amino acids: CASTRSRVSTQYF. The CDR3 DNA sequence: TGTGCCAGCACCCGGAGCAGGGTTAGTACGCAGTATTTT.

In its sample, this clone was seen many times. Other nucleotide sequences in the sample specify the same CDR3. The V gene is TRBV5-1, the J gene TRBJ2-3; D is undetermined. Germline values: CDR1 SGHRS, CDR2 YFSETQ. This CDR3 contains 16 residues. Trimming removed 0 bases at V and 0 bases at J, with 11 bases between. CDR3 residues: CASSLALADSTDTQYF. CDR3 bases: TGCGCCAGCAGCTTGGCCCTGGCAGATAGCACAGATACGCAGTATTTT.

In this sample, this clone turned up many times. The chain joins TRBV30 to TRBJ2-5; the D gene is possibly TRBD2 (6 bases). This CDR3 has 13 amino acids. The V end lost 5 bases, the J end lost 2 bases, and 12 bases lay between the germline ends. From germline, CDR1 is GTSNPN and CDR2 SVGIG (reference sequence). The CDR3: CAWGRDSQETQYF. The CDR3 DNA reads TGTGCCTGGGGAAGGGACTCTCAAGAGACCCAGTACTTC.

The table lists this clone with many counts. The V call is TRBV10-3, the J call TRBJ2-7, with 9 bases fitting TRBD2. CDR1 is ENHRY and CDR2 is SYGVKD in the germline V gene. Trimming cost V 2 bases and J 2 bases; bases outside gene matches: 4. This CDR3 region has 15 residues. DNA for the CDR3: TGTGCCATCAGTGAGAGTAGCGGGAGACCCTACGAGCAGTACTTC. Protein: CAISESSGRPYEQYF.

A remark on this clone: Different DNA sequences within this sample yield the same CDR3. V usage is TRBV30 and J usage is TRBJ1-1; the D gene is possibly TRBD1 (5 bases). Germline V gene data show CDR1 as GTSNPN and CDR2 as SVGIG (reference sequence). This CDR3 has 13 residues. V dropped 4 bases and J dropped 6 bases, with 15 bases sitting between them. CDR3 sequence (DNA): TGTGCCTGGATTAGTGGGGCAGTAGCTGAAGCTTTCTTT. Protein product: CAWISGAVAEAFF. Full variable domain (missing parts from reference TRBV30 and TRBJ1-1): SQTIHQWPATLVQPVGSPLSLECTVEGTSNPNLYWYRQAAGRGLQLLFYSVGIGQISSEVPQNLSASRPQDRQFILSSKKLLLSDSGFYLCAWISGAVAEAFFGQGTRLTVV.

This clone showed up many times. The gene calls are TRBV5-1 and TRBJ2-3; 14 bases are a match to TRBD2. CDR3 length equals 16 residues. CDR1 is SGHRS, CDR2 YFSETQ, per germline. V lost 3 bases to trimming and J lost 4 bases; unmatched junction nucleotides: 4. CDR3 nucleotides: TGCGCCAGCAGCTCAGGACTAGCGGGAGGCCCAGATACGCAGTATTTT. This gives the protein CASSSGLAGGPDTQYF. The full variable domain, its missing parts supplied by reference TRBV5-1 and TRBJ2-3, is KAGVTQTPRYLIKTRGQQVTLSCSPISGHRSVSWYQQTPGQGLQFLFEYFSETQRNKGNFPGRFSGRQFSNSRSEMNVSTLELGDSALYLCASSSGLAGGPDTQYFGPGTRLTVL.

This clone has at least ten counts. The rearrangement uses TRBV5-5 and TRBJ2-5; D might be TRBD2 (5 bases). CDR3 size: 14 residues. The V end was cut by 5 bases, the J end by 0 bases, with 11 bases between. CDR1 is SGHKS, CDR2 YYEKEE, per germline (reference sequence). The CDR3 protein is CASRVSEYQETQYF. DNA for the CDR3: TGTGCCAGCAGGGTTAGCGAATACCAAGAGACCCAGTACTTC. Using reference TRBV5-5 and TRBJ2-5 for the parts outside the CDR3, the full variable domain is DAGVTQSPTHLIKTRGQQVTLRCSPISGHKSVSWYQQVLGQGPQFIFQYYEKEERGRGNFPDRFSARQFPNYSSELNVNALLLGDSALYLCASRVSEYQETQYFGPGTRLLVL.

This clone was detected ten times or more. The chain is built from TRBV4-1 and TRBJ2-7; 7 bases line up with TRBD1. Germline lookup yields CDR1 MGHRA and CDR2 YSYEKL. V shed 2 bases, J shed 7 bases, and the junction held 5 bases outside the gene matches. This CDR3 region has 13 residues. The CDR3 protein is CASSQRDRWEQYF. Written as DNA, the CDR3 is TGCGCCAGCAGCCAAAGGGACAGATGGGAGCAGTACTTC.

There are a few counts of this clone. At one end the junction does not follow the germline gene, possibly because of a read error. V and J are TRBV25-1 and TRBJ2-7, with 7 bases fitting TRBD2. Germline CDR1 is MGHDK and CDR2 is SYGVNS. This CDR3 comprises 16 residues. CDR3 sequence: CARSGGLAVSSYEQYF. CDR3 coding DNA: TGTGCCAGGAGTGGAGGGCTAGCGGTTAGCTCCTACGAGCAGTACTTC.

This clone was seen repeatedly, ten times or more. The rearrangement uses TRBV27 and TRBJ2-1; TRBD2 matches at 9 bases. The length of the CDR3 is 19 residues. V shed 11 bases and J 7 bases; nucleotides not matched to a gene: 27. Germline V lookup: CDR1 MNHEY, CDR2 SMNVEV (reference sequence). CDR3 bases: TGTGCCGACGCAGTTTATCTGGTGGGGGCGGGAGGGCCTCGTAATGAGCAGTTCTTC. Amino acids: CADAVYLVGAGGPRNEQFF.

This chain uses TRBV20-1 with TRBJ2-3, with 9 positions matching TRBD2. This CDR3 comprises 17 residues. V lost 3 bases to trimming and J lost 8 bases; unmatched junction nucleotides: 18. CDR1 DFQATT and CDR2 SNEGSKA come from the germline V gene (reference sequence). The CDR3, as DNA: TGCAGTGCTAGTGACCCCGGACTAGCGCGACCCCAAGGTACGCAGTATTTT. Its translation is CSASDPGLARPQGTQYF.

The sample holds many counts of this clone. CDR3 residues: CAWSVFRTSGSSYEQYF. The CDR3 region has the DNA TGTGCCTGGAGTGTATTTAGGACTAGCGGGTCTTCCTACGAGCAGTACTTC. The chain has TRBV30 and TRBJ2-7; 11 bases align to TRBD2. The V gene end was trimmed by 0 bases and the J gene end by 1 base; junction bases not matched to a gene: 8. Germline V gene data show CDR1 as GTSNPN and CDR2 as SVGIG (reference sequence). This CDR3 region has 17 residues.

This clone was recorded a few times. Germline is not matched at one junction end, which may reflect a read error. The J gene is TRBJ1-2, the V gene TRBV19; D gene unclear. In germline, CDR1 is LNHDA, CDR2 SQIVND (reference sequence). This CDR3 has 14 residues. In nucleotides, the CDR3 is TGTGCCAGTAGTGACGGCAGACCTAACTATTGCTACACCTTC. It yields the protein CASSDGRPNYCYTF.

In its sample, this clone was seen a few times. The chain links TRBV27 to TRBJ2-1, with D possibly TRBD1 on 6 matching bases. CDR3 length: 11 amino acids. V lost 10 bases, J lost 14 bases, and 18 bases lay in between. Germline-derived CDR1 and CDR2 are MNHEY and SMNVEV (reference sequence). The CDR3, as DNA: TGTGCCATCCGAAACAGGGTGCAGAAGTTCTTC. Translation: CAIRNRVQKFF.

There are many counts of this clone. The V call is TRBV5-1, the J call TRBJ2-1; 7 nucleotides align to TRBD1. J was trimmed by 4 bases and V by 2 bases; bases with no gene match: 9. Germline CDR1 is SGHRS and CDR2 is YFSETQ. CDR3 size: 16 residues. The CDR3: CASSFPQTGSYNEQFF. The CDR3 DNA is TGCGCCAGCAGCTTCCCACAGACAGGGAGTTACAATGAGCAGTTCTTC.

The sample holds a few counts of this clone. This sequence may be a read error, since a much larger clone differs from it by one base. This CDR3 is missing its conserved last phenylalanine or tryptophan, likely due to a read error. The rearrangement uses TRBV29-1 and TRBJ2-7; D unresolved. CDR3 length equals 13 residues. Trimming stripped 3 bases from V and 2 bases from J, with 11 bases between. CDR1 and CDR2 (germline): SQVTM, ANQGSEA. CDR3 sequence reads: CSVEGPDTYEQYL. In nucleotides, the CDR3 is TGCAGCGTTGAGGGCCCAGATACCTACGAGCAGTACCTC.

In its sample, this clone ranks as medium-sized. Here the CDR3 DNA reads TGTGCCAGCAGCGGGCCTAGCCCCAATGAGCAGTTCTTC. Translation: CASSGPSPNEQFF. The chain couples TRBV28 to TRBJ2-1, with D maybe TRBD2 (5 bases). Trimming stripped 6 bases from V and 6 bases from J, with 12 bases between. The CDR3 totals 13 residues. From germline, CDR1 is MDHEN and CDR2 SYDVKM.

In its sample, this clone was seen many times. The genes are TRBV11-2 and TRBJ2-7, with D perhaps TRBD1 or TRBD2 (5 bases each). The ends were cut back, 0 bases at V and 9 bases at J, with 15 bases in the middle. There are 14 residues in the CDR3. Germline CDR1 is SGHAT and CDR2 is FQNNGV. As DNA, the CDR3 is TGTGCCAGCAGCTTAGATCTTGGGACCCGCCGGCAGTACTTC. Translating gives CASSLDLGTRRQYF. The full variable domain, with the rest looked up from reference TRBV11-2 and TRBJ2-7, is EAGVAQSPRYKIIEKRQSVAFWCNPISGHATLYWYQQILGQGPKLLIQFQNNGVVDDSQLPKDRFSAERLKGVDSTLKIQPAKLEDSAVYLCASSLDLGTRRQYFGPGTRLTVT.

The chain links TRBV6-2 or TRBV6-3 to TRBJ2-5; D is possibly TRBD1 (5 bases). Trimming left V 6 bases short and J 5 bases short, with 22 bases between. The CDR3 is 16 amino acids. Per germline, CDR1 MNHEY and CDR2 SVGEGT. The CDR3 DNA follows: TGTGCCAGCAGAACGGACATGGTTTTTGGTACGGAGACCCAGTACTTC. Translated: CASRTDMVFGTETQYF.